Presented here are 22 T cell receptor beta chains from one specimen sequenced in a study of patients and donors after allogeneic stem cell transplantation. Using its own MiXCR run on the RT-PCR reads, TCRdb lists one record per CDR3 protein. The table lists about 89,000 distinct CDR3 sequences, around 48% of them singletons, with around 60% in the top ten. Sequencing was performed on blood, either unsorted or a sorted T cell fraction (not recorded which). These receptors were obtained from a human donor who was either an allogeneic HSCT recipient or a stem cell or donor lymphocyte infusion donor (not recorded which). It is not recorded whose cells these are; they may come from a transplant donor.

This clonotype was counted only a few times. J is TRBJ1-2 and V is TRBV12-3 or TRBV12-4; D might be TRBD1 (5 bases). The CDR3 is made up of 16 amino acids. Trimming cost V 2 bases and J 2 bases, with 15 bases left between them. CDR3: CASSLRAGMANYGYTF. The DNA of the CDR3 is TGTGCCAGCAGTTTAAGAGCAGGGATGGCCAACTATGGCTACACCTTC.

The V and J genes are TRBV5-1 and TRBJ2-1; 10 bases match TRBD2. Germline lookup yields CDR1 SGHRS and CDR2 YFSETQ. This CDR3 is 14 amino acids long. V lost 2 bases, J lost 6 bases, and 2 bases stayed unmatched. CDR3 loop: CASSFTSGANEQFF. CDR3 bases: TGCGCCAGCAGCTTTACTAGCGGGGCCAATGAGCAGTTCTTC.

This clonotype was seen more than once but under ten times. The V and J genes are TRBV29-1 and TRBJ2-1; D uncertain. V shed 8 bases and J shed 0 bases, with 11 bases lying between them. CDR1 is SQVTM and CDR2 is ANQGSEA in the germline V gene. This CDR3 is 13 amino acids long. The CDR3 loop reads CSQRTLSYNEQFF. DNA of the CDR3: TGCAGCCAACGGACCCTCTCCTACAATGAGCAGTTCTTC.

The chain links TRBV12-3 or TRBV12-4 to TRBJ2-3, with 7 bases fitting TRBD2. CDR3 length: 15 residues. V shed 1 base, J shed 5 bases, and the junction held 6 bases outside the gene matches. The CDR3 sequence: CASSLVGGRGDTQYF. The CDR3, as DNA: TGTGCCAGCAGTTTAGTGGGGGGGAGAGGAGATACGCAGTATTTT.

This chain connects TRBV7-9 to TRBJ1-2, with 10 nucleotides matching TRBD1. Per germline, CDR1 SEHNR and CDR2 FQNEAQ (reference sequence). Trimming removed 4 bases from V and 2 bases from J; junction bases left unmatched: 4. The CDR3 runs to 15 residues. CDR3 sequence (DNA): TGTGCCAGCAGCTCCAGGACAGGGGGAAACTATGGCTACACCTTC. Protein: CASSSRTGGNYGYTF.

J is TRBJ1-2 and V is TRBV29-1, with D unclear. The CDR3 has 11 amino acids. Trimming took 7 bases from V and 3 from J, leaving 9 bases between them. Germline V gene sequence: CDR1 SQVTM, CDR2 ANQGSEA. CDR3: CSGIWYYGYTF. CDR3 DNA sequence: TGCAGCGGGATCTGGTACTATGGCTACACCTTC.

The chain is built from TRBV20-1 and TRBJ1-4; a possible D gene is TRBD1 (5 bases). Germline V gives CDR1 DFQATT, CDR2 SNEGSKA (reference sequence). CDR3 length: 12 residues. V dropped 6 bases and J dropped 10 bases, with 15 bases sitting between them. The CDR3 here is CSAKTPGPKLFF. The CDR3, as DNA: TGCAGTGCAAAAACCCCGGGACCAAAACTGTTTTTT.

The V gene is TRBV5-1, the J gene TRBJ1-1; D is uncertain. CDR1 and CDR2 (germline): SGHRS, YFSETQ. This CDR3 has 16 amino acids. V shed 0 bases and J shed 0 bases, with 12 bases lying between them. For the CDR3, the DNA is TGCGCCAGCAGCTTGGTAGGGCGTCTCCTGAACACTGAAGCTTTCTTT. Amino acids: CASSLVGRLLNTEAFF.

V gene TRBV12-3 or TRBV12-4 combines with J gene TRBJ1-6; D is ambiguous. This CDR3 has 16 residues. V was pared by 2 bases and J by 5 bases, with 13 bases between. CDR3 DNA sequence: TGTGCCAGCAGTTTAAGGGCCGCTTCCCATAATTCACCCCTCCACTTT. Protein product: CASSLRAASHNSPLHF.

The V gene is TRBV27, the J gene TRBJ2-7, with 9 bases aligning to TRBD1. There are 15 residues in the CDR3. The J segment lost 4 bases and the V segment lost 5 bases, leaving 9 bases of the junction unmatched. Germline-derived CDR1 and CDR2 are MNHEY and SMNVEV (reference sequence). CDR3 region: CASSTPGQGKYEQYF. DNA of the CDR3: TGTGCCAGCAGTACCCCGGGACAGGGAAAATACGAGCAGTACTTC.

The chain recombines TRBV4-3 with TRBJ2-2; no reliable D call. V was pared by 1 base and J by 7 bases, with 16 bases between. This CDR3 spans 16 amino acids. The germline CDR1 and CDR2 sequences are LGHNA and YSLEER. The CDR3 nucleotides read TGCGCCAGCAGCCAAGCCCCCGGGTGGGCTATCGGGGAGCTGTTTTTT. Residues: CASSQAPGWAIGELFF.

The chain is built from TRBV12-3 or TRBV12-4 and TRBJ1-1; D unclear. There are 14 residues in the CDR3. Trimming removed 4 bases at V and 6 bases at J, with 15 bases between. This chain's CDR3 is CASSYSQSGAEAFF. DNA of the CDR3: TGTGCCAGCAGTTACAGCCAGTCGGGAGCTGAAGCTTTCTTT.

The CDR3 loop is CASSLTGWRTDTQYF. As DNA, the CDR3 is TGTGCCAGCAGTTTGACAGGGTGGCGCACAGATACGCAGTATTTT. The V and J genes are TRBV28 and TRBJ2-3; 7 positions agree with TRBD1. The CDR3 covers 15 residues. Per the germline V gene, CDR1 is MDHEN and CDR2 is SYDVKM. Trimming removed 3 bases from V and 1 base from J; junction bases left unmatched: 4.

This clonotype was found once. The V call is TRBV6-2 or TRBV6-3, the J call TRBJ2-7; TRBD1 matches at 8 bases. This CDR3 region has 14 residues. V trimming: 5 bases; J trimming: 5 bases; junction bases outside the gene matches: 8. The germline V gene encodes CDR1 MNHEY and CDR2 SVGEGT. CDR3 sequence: CASSTWTGIHEQYF. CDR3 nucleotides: TGTGCCAGCAGTACATGGACAGGGATCCACGAGCAGTACTTC.

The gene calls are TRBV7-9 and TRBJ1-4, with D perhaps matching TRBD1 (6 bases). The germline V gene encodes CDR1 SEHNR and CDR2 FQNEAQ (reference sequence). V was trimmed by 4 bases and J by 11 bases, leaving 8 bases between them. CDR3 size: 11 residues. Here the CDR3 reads CASSSGQKLFF. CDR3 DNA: TGTGCCAGCAGCTCCGGACAGAAACTGTTTTTT.

The CDR3 DNA reads as TGTGCCAGCAGCCGGGAGGGTCCAGTCCGTGGAAACACCATATATTTT. It yields the protein CASSREGPVRGNTIYF. The genes are TRBV14 and TRBJ1-3; no clear D gene. CDR1 is SGHDN, CDR2 FVKESK, per germline. The CDR3 loop spans 16 amino acids. Trimming shortened V by 4 bases and J by 3 bases, and 16 bases separated the two germline ends.

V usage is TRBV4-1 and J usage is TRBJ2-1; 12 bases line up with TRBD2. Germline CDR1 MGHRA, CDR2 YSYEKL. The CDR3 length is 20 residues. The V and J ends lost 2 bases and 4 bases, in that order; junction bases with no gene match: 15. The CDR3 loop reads CASSQFLAGGPFPPYNEQFF. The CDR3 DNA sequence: TGCGCCAGCAGCCAATTCCTAGCGGGAGGGCCCTTTCCCCCATACAATGAGCAGTTCTTC.

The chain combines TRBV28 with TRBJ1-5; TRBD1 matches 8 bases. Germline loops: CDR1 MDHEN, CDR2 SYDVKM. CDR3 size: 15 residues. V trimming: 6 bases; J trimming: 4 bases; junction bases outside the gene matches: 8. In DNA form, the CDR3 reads TGTGCCAGCAGCATGGACAGGGAAACTAATCAGCCCCAGCATTTT. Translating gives CASSMDRETNQPQHF.

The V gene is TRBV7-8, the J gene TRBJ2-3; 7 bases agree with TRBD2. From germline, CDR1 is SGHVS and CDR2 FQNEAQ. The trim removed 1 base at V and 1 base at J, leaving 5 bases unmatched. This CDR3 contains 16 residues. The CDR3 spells CASSLVSSGGTDTQYF. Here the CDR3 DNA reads TGTGCCAGCAGCTTAGTGTCTAGCGGAGGCACAGATACGCAGTATTTT.

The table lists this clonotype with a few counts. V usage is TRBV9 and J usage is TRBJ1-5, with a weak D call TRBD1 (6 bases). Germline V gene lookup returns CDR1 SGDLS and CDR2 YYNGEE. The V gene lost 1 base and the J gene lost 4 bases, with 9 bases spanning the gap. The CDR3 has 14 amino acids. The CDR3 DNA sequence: TGTGCCAGCAGCGTACTAGGGGGGAATCAGCCCCAGCATTTT. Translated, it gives CASSVLGGNQPQHF.

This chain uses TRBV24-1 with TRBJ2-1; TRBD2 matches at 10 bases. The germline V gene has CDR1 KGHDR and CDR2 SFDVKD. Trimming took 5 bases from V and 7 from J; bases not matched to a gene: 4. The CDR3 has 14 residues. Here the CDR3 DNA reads TGTGCCACCAGTGTAGCGGGAGGTTTTAATGAGCAGTTCTTC. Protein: CATSVAGGFNEQFF.

The CDR3 region is CSVGPSGWAITEAFF. In DNA form, the CDR3 reads TGCAGCGTTGGCCCAAGTGGGTGGGCGATCACTGAAGCTTTCTTT. V gene TRBV29-1 combines with J gene TRBJ1-1, with no clear D. The CDR3 is made up of 15 amino acids. The germline CDR1 and CDR2 sequences are SQVTM and ANQGSEA. Trimming removed 4 bases from V and 4 bases from J, with 19 bases in between. Combining the CDR3 with reference TRBV29-1 and TRBJ1-1 gives the whole variable domain SAVISQKPSRDICQRGTSLTIQCQVDSQVTMMFWYRQQPGQSLTLIATANQGSEATYESGFVIDKFPISRPNLTFSTLTVSNMSPEDSSIYLCSVGPSGWAITEAFFGQGTRLTVV.